This T cell receptor beta chain was sequenced in a study of response to subunit inactivated influenza vaccine. Notes on the study in general: Every seasonal influenza vaccination brings in few new T cells, the authors suggested.

The count of this clonotype is one. The antigen is not known. From the RT-PCR reads, TCRdb called clonotypes with MiXCR, one entry per CDR3 protein. The repertoire holds hundreds of thousands of distinct CDR3 sequences, roughly 20% seen once, with 11% in the top ten. Germline assignment: CDR1 SGHTA and CDR2 FQGNSA. Trimming cost V 5 bases and J 5 bases, with 21 bases left between them. The CDR3 contains 16 residues. The chain joins TRBV7-2 to TRBJ2-5; maybe TRBD1 (5 bases). The sequenced sample was PBMCs from blood, obtained roughly 5 days after vaccination. The clonotype comes from a man in his fifties who received an inactivated influenza vaccine. The CDR3 protein is CASSMPELGAWETQYF. As DNA, the CDR3 is TGTGCCAGCAGCATGCCGGAACTTGGGGCGTGGGAGACCCAGTACTTC. Combining the CDR3 with reference TRBV7-2 and TRBJ2-5 gives the whole variable domain GAGVSQSPSNKVTEKGKDVELRCDPISGHTALYWYRQSLGQGLEFLIYFQGNSAPDKSGLPSDRFSAERTGGSVSTLTIQRTQQEDSAVYLCASSMPELGAWETQYFGPGTRLLVL.